This TCR beta chain was identified during a study of shared clonotypes between healthy human individuals. Background on the study: A few men and a couple of women, aged 18 to 49, were donors.

This clone was seen a few times. Its matching antigen is unknown. The study drew its donors from healthy HIV-negative adults without recent acute infections or vaccinations. Each donor was a Caucasian adult residing in Nashville, Tennessee. Here immunoSEQ multiplex PCR was the method, and the copy in TCRdb shows in-frame clones only, minus some. The sample has around 440,000 clones, 77% seen once. This CDR3 comprises 15 residues. Germline CDR1 and CDR2: SGHTA and FQGNSA. J gave up 5 bases and V 5 bases, and 11 bases lay outside the gene matches. Study results and limitations: Sampling used blood alone; tissue repertoires probably differ.

Sequenced: PBMCs. This TCR was recovered from a woman aged 40-49 years in good health. Some clones in this sample may be carry-over from other donors' samples. V usage is TRBV7-2 and J usage is TRBJ2-7, with 8 bases identical to TRBD1. This chain's CDR3 is CASSIRIGQGNEQYF. In DNA, the CDR3 is TGTGCCAGCAGCATTAGGATCGGACAGGGCAACGAGCAGTACTTC.